This TCR beta chain was sequenced during a study of post-analysis software for immune sequencing data. Across the study: Relapsing-remitting, secondary progressive and progressive-relapsing multiple sclerosis were all included among the disease courses.

CDR1 is SGHRS, CDR2 YFSETQ, per germline. CDR3 length equals 14 residues. Unique molecular identifiers featured in each of the TCR beta cDNA libraries. Input populations of roughly 0.85 to 11 million T cells gave rise to around 480,000 cDNA molecules. TCRdb recomputed calls from the PCR reads with MiXCR, one row per CDR3 protein. The sample holds a few hundred thousand distinct CDR3 sequences, less than 40% seen once. Details on this clonotype: Its antigen is undetermined. Germline is not matched at one junction end, which may reflect a read error.

Findings and limits, study-wide: Normalized Chao1 diversity in multiple sclerosis patients fell significantly below that of controls. Batch-matched samples strongly co-clustered by F measure. Patients used a handful of TRBV segments, including TRBV5-6, TRBV5-1 and TRBV20-1, more often than controls.

The sequence was obtained from a girl between 10 and 17 years old with multiple sclerosis. Sequences were obtained from blood. The chain employs TRBV5-1 and TRBJ2-3; the D is unclear. The CDR3 sequence: CAGRQDYSTDTQYF. Written as DNA, the CDR3 is TGCGCCGGCAGGCAGGATTACAGCACAGATACGCAGTATTTT. The complete variable domain, with remaining parts taken from reference TRBV5-1 and TRBJ2-3, reads KAGVTQTPRYLIKTRGQQVTLSCSPISGHRSVSWYQQTPGQGLQFLFEYFSETQRNKGNFPGRFSGRQFSNSRSEMNVSTLELGDSALYLCAGRQDYSTDTQYFGPGTRLTVL.